The text below deals with one T cell receptor beta chain. CDR1 is ENHRY, CDR2 SYGVKD, per germline. The CDR3 contains 16 residues. V was pared by 4 bases and J by 1 base, with 13 bases between. This sample is drawn from a study of blood T cell repertoires in COVID-19. TCRdb's table, derived via immunoSEQ multiplex PCR, lists solely in-frame clones and lacks some. The data contain roughly 54,000 clones, roughly nine tenths of them singletons. This clonotype originated in an older woman with active or convalescent COVID-19. The sample consisted of peripheral blood. The chain is built from TRBV10-3 and TRBJ2-2; D may be TRBD2 (5 bases). The CDR3 is CAISAAVSKNTGELFF. DNA for the CDR3: TGTGCCATCAGTGCAGCGGTCTCCAAGAACACCGGGGAGCTGTTTTTT.